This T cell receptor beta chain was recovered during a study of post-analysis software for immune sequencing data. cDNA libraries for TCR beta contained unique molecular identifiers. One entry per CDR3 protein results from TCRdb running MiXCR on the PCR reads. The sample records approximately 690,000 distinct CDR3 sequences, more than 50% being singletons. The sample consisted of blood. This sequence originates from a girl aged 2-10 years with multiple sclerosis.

This CDR3 is CASSAVSIHEQFF. The CDR3 DNA reads TGTGCCAGCAGCGCGGTCTCCATCCATGAGCAGTTCTTC. The chain uses TRBV5-4 and TRBJ2-1; unclear D gene. The germline V gene encodes CDR1 SGHNT and CDR2 YYREEE (reference sequence). V was cut by 4 bases and J by 8 bases, with 13 bases left in between. The CDR3 has 13 residues.